The 9 T cell receptor beta chains listed next were all sequenced from one sample in a study of blood T cell repertoires in COVID-19. TCRdb keeps only in-frame clones here, not all; method: immunoSEQ multiplex PCR. Altogether around 100,000 clones are present, around 86% being singletons, with the ten largest covering approximately 7.9%. The material sequenced was peripheral blood. The source is a man between 65 and 85 years old with acute or convalescent COVID-19.

The chain joins TRBV6-2 or TRBV6-3 to TRBJ2-1; the match to TRBD2 covers 8 bases. Germline lookup yields CDR1 MNHEY and CDR2 SVGEGT. V shed 3 bases and J 8 bases; nucleotides not matched to a gene: 6. The CDR3 is 14 amino acids. The CDR3 loop is CASSYGTSLYEQFF. For the CDR3, the DNA is TGTGCCAGCAGTTATGGGACTAGTCTCTATGAGCAGTTCTTC.

V is TRBV6-1 and J is TRBJ1-2; TRBD1 matches 12 bases. The V segment lost 2 bases and the J segment 7 bases; nucleotides outside the gene matches: 5. Germline CDR1 is MNHNS and CDR2 is SASEGT. The CDR3 runs 15 residues. Here the CDR3 DNA reads TGTGCCAGCAGTGAAATACCGGGACAGGGGGCTGGCTACACCTTC. Protein sequence: CASSEIPGQGAGYTF.

This clone was observed once. This chain connects TRBV18 to TRBJ1-1; 7 positions match TRBD1. CDR3 size: 15 residues. Germline CDR1 reads KGHSH; CDR2 reads LQKENI. J was trimmed by 6 bases and V by 2 bases; bases with no gene match: 9. The CDR3 loop reads CASSPFSGGMAEAFF. In DNA, the CDR3 is TGTGCCAGCTCACCATTTTCAGGGGGAATGGCTGAAGCTTTCTTT.

This rearrangement joins TRBV2 to TRBJ1-2; D remains unclear. The CDR3 length is 12 residues. The germline CDR1 and CDR2 sequences are SNHLY and FYNNEI. V was clipped by 2 bases and J by 7 bases, with 8 bases between them. CDR3 DNA: TGTGCCAGCAGTGAACTGACACTTGGCTACACCTTC. It translates to CASSELTLGYTF.

The chain is built from TRBV7-9 and TRBJ1-1; 7 bases map to TRBD1. The CDR3 covers 14 residues. After removal of 5 bases from V and 2 bases from J, the junction contained 5 bases not matched to a gene. Germline CDR1 and CDR2: SEHNR and FQNEAQ (reference sequence). The CDR3 spells CASSLTGVNTEAFF. Written as DNA, the CDR3 is TGTGCCAGCAGCCTAACAGGGGTTAACACTGAAGCTTTCTTT.

The CDR3 coding sequence is TGTGCCAGCAGCTTAGGGGCCAACTATGGCTACACCTTC. This gives the protein CASSLGANYGYTF. This chain connects TRBV7-8 to TRBJ1-2, with unresolved D. Germline CDR1 SGHVS, CDR2 FQNEAQ. Trimming cost V 1 base and J 2 bases, with 5 bases left between them. The CDR3 is 13 amino acids.

This clone has just a few counts. The chain employs TRBV5-1 and TRBJ2-1; 7 positions agree with TRBD2. With V trimmed by 4 bases and J by 10 bases, 8 bases remained unmatched. Germline V gene lookup returns CDR1 SGHRS and CDR2 YFSETQ. This CDR3 has 13 residues. DNA of the CDR3: TGCGCCAGCAGCCCCCTTGGGAGGGGCGAGCAGTTCTTC. This sequence encodes CASSPLGRGEQFF.

The CDR3 DNA reads as TGTGCCAGTAGTCGCGGCAGGGGTACAGATACGCAGTATTTT. Translated: CASSRGRGTDTQYF. This rearrangement joins TRBV19 to TRBJ2-3, with D possibly matching TRBD1 (6 bases). V lost 5 bases, J lost 3 bases, and 12 bases lay in between. This CDR3 region has 14 residues. Germline V gives CDR1 LNHDA, CDR2 SQIVND (reference sequence).

This sequence joins TRBV19 and TRBJ1-2; D might be TRBD1 (5 bases). Germline V gene lookup returns CDR1 LNHDA and CDR2 SQIVND (reference sequence). Trimming took off 3 bases at V and 4 bases at J, with 9 bases between the two ends. This CDR3 has 13 amino acids. CDR3 protein: CASSIQGTYGYTF. For the CDR3, the DNA is TGTGCCAGTAGTATCCAGGGTACCTATGGCTACACCTTC.